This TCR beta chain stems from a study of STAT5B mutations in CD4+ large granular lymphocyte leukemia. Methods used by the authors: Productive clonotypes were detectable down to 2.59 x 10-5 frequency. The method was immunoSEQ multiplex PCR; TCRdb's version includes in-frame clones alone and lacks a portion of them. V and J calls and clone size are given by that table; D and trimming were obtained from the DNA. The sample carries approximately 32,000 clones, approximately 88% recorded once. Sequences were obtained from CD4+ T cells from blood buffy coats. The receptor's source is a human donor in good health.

Here the CDR3 DNA reads TGTGCCAGCAGCTTAGCTAGCGGGACAAATGAGCAGTTCTTC. Translated: CASSLASGTNEQFF. The chain carries TRBV7-3 and TRBJ2-1; 9 positions match TRBD2. The CDR3 is 14 amino acids. CDR1 is SGHTA and CDR2 is FQGTGA in the germline V gene. Germline trimming cut 2 bases from V and 7 bases from J; bases unmatched to any gene: 3.